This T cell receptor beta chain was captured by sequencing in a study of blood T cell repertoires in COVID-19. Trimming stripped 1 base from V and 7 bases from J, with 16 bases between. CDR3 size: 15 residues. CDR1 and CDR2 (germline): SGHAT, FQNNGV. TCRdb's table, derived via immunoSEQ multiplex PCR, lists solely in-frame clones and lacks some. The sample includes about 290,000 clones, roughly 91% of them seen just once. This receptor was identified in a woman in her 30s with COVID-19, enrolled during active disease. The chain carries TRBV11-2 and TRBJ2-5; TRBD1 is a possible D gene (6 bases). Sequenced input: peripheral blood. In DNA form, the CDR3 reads TGTGCCAGCAGCTTAGGGTACAGGGCTGGTGGGACCCAGTACTTC. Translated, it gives CASSLGYRAGGTQYF.